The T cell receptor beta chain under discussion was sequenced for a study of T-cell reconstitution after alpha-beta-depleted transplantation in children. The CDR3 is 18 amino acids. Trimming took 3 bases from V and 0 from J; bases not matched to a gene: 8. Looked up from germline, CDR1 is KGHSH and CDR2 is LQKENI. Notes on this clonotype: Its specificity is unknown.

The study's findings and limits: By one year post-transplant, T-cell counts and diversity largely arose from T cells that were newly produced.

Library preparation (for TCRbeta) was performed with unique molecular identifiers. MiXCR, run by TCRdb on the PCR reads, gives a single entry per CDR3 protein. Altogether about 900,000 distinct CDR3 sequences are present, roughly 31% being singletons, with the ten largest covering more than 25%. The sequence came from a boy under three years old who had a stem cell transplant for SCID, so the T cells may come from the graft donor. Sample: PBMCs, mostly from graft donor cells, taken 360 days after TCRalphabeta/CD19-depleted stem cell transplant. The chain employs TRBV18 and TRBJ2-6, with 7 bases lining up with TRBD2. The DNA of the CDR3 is TGTGCCAGCTCACCGGGAGGGAATGACCTCTCTGGGGCCAACGTCCTGACTTTC. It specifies CASSPGGNDLSGANVLTF.